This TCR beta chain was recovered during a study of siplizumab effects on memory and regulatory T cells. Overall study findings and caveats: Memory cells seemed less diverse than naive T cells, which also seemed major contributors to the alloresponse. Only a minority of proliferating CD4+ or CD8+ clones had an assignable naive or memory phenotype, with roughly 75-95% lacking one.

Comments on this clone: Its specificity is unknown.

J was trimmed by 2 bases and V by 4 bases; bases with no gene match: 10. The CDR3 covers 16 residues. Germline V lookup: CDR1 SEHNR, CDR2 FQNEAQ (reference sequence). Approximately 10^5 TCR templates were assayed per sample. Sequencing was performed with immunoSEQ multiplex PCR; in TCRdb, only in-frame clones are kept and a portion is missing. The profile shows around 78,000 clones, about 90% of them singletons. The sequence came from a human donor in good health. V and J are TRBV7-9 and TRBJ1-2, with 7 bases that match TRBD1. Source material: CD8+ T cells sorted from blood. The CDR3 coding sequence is TGTGCCAGCAGCTCGTTGGTTGGGACAGCGAACTATGGCTACACCTTC. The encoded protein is CASSSLVGTANYGYTF.